A selection of T cell receptor beta chains follows, all from one sample in a study of blood T cells in healthy people across ages. TCRdb re-analysed the 5' RACE reads in MiXCR, keeping a single row per CDR3 protein. The sample yields some 1.5 million distinct CDR3 sequences, approximately 28% seen once. The source material was blood. The receptors stem from a woman in her 30s in good health. The CDR3 runs from the conserved cysteine through the conserved F or W. A D gene is named only where the DNA matches it firmly. A clone size is listed for some rows: how often the clone was seen (once, few, many), or a class if it is expanded.

TRBV25-1,few,TRBJ2-3,-,CASSGRAGIADTQYF,TGTGCCAGCAGTGGTCGGGCGGGGATTGCAGATACGCAGTATTTT
TRBV6-2/TRBV6-3,-,TRBJ1-1,-,CASSYSLVRTEAFF,TGTGCCAGCAGTTACTCGCTGGTGCGCACTGAAGCTTTCTTT
TRBV5-1,few,TRBJ2-1,TRBD2,CASSSQREIPYNEQFF,TGCGCCAGCAGCTCCCAGCGGGAGATCCCCTACAATGAGCAGTTCTTC
TRBV12-3/TRBV12-4,few,TRBJ2-1,-,CASNQGPSHNEQFF,TGTGCCAGCAACCAGGGTCCGTCGCACAATGAGCAGTTCTTC
TRBV4-3,many,TRBJ2-7,-,CASSQTGTQGYEQYF,TGCGCCAGCAGCCAGACCGGGACACAGGGCTACGAGCAGTACTTC
TRBV7-2,once,TRBJ2-5,TRBD2,CASSLGSGGGSETQYF,TGTGCCAGCAGCTTAGGGTCGGGCGGGGGTAGTGAGACCCAGTACTTC
TRBV5-1,-,TRBJ2-3,-,CASSFSAGAPTDTQYF,TGCGCCAGCAGCTTTAGCGCAGGGGCACCCACAGATACGCAGTATTTT
TRBV7-6,-,TRBJ1-2,-,CASSLNGGVGDYGYTF,TGTGCCAGCAGCTTAAATGGCGGCGTCGGTGACTATGGCTACACCTTC
TRBV19,-,TRBJ2-7,TRBD2,CASSGRTSSSYEQYF,TGTGCCAGTAGTGGACGGACTAGCAGCTCCTACGAGCAGTACTTC
TRBV7-2,few,TRBJ2-3,-,CASSSAGGDTQYF,TGTGCCAGCAGTTCCGCCGGGGGAGATACGCAGTATTTT
TRBV20-1,-,TRBJ1-2,TRBD1,CSASDRGYGYTF,TGCAGTGCTAGTGACAGGGGATATGGCTACACCTTC
TRBV7-9,few,TRBJ2-7,TRBD1,CASSLVPGQGSYEQYF,TGTGCCAGCAGCTTGGTACCGGGACAGGGGTCTTACGAGCAGTACTTC
TRBV27,-,TRBJ2-2,-,CASSFGTEELFF,TGTGCCAGCAGTTTCGGCACCGAGGAGCTGTTTTTT
TRBV9,-,TRBJ2-1,-,CASSADYGKNEQFF,TGTGCCAGCAGCGCGGACTATGGTAAAAATGAGCAGTTCTTC
TRBV21-1,-,TRBJ2-7,-,CASSIRQKYYEQYF,TGTGCCAGCAGCATCCGACAGAAGTACTACGAGCAGTACTTC